The rows below give T cell receptor beta chains drawn from one sample of a study of shared clonotypes between healthy human individuals. Method: immunoSEQ multiplex PCR; TCRdb's copy keeps in-frame clones and lacks some. The data show about half a million clones, 79% seen once. The specimen was PBMCs. Receptors originate from a woman aged 40 to 49 in good health. Some clones in this sample may be carry-over from other donors' samples. Each CDR3 is given with its conserved first and last residue. The order of the fields is clone size, J gene, V gene, D gene, CDR3 DNA, CDR3 protein. D genes are given only for firm matches. Clone size is given for some rows only: seen once, a few or many times, or a class if the clone is expanded.

-,TRBJ1-1,TRBV28,-,TGTGCCAGCAGTTTATGGACGTATTATGGGGGCCCTGAAGCTTTCTTT,CASSLWTYYGGPEAFF
many,TRBJ2-5,TRBV4-1,TRBD2,TGCGCCAGCAGCCATGGACTAGCGTCGTACCAAGAGACCCAGTACTTC,CASSHGLASYQETQYF
-,TRBJ2-3,TRBV5-4,-,TGTGCCAGCAGCTTGTGGGGCGGGAGCACAGATACGCAGTATTTT,CASSLWGGSTDTQYF
-,TRBJ2-1,TRBV5-4,-,TGTGCCAGCAGCGCTTCAGGGGGGCTTTACAATGAGCAGTTCTTC,CASSASGGLYNEQFF
-,TRBJ1-5,TRBV4-2,TRBD1,TGTGCCAGCAGCCAAGATCCCCAGGGGGCGTATCAGCCCCAGCATTTT,CASSQDPQGAYQPQHF
-,TRBJ2-1,TRBV2,TRBD2,TGTGCCAGCACCAAGGGGCTAGCGGGAGTTCATGAGCAGTTCTTC,CASTKGLAGVHEQFF
-,TRBJ1-2,TRBV5-1,-,TGCGCCAGCAGCCCCAGTCTTAACTATGGCTACACCTTC,CASSPSLNYGYTF
-,TRBJ1-2,TRBV6-5,-,TGTGCCAGCAGTTACTCGGGGGCCCATGGCTACACCTTC,CASSYSGAHGYTF
-,TRBJ1-1,TRBV7-6,-,TGTGCCAGCAGCTTAAAGGGGGGGCATCAAGCTTTCTTT,CASSLKGGHQAFF
-,TRBJ2-1,TRBV5-6,-,TGTGCCAGCAGCTCCCCCTTGGGACTCGCGAAGCAGTTCTTC,CASSSPLGLAKQFF
-,TRBJ1-5,TRBV23-1,-,TGCGCCAGCAGTCAATCCGGGCAGGGCCTTGGTCAGCCCCAGCATTTT,CASSQSGQGLGQPQHF
-,TRBJ1-2,TRBV5-6,-,TGTGCCAGCAGCTTGGGGCCTCTGGGGGCCGCCTATGGCTACACCTTC,CASSLGPLGAAYGYTF
-,TRBJ1-4,TRBV28,-,TGTGCCAGCAGTTTGGTGACAAAGAATGAAAAACTGTTTTTT,CASSLVTKNEKLFF
once,TRBJ2-1,TRBV2,TRBD2,TGTGCCAGCAGGGGGGCTAGCGGGAGCCACAATGAGCAGTTCTTC,CASRGASGSHNEQFF
-,TRBJ1-1,TRBV19,TRBD1,TGTGCCAGTAGTTCCCGGGACAGGCGAGATGAAGCTTTCTTT,CASSSRDRRDEAFF
-,TRBJ2-1,TRBV2,TRBD2,TGTGCCAGCACCCTAGCGGGAGATTTCAATGAGCAGTTCTTC,CASTLAGDFNEQFF
-,TRBJ1-3,TRBV27,-,TGTGCCACAAGGCAGGATAGTGGAAACACCATATATTTT,CATRQDSGNTIYF
-,TRBJ2-3,TRBV27,-,TGTGCCAGCAGTTTATGGTACAACACAGATACGCAGTATTTT,CASSLWYNTDTQYF